The next 17 T cell receptor beta chains were all read from a single sample in a study of cytomegalovirus exposure and HLA in healthy donors. The PCR employed 60 Vbeta primers together with 13 Jbeta primers. The method was immunoSEQ multiplex PCR; TCRdb's version includes in-frame clones alone and lacks a portion of them. Here the sample spans under 200,000 clones, roughly four fifths being singletons. The material sequenced was PBMCs. The source is a woman aged 45-65 years in good health and CMV-seropositive.

V and J are TRBV6-1 and TRBJ2-1; the match to TRBD2 covers 8 bases. V trimming: 3 bases; J trimming: 6 bases; junction bases outside the gene matches: 10. CDR3 length: 16 amino acids. Germline loops: CDR1 MNHNS, CDR2 SASEGT. In nucleotides, the CDR3 is TGTGCCAGCAGTGAGGCCATGGGACTAGGTTCCAATGAGCAGTTCTTC. Translating it yields CASSEAMGLGSNEQFF.

The genes are TRBV9 and TRBJ2-3; tentatively, D is TRBD1 (6 bases). In germline, CDR1 is SGDLS, CDR2 YYNGEE. The V and J ends lost 0 bases and 1 base respectively, with 9 bases between them. The CDR3 contains 15 residues. In DNA form, the CDR3 reads TGTGCCAGCAGCGTAGATGAGGGGGGCACAGATACGCAGTATTTT. As protein: CASSVDEGGTDTQYF.

A single count supports this clone. The conserved final phenylalanine or tryptophan is absent from the CDR3, which likely points to a read error. It is unclear where the CDR3 begins or ends on the DNA, so no DNA is shown, and the CDR3 is as TCRdb lists it. The chain uses TRBV23-1 and TRBJ1-6. TRBV23-1 is treated as an ORF (open reading frame) with a function not yet certain. The CDR3 is 8 residues long, ends included. CDR3: CASSHLHS.

The genes are TRBV9 and TRBJ1-2, with TRBD1 matching 8 bases. CDR3 length equals 15 residues. Looked up from germline, CDR1 is SGDLS and CDR2 is YYNGEE. The ends lost 3 bases at V and 1 base at J; junction bases unmatched: 5. The chain's CDR3 is CASSAPTGDNYGYTF. The CDR3 region has the DNA TGTGCCAGCAGCGCCCCGACAGGGGATAACTATGGCTACACCTTC.

The chain has TRBV4-2 and TRBJ1-5, with D perhaps matching TRBD1 (6 bases). The length of the CDR3 is 13 residues. V was pared by 2 bases and J by 7 bases, with 9 bases between. Germline loops: CDR1 LGHNA, CDR2 YNFKEQ. The chain's CDR3 is CASSQTGTQPQHF. Written as DNA, the CDR3 is TGTGCCAGCAGCCAAACAGGGACCCAGCCCCAGCATTTT.

V usage is TRBV5-6 and J usage is TRBJ2-2; TRBD1 might be the D (5 bases). The CDR3 length is 15 residues. Germline values: CDR1 SGHDT, CDR2 YYEEEE. The germline V and J ends were trimmed by 0 bases and 3 bases, with 9 bases remaining between them. The CDR3 nucleotides read TGTGCCAGCAGCTTGGGAAGGGGATACACCGGGGAGCTGTTTTTT. Its translation is CASSLGRGYTGELFF.

This clone occurred once. J is TRBJ2-5 and V is TRBV5-1; D is possibly TRBD2 (5 bases). The CDR3 consists of 13 residues. Germline V gene lookup returns CDR1 SGHRS and CDR2 YFSETQ. The ends were cut back, 4 bases at V and 5 bases at J, with 12 bases in the middle. CDR3 nucleotides: TGCGCCAGCAGCCCCGGACTGGTGGAGACCCAGTACTTC. Translating gives CASSPGLVETQYF.

The chain is built from TRBV5-1 and TRBJ2-2; possible D gene TRBD1, 5 bases. CDR1 and CDR2 from the germline V gene are SGHRS and YFSETQ. This CDR3 has 15 amino acids. V lost 1 base, J lost 6 bases, and 13 bases lay in between. The CDR3 DNA sequence: TGCGCCAGCAGCTTGAGGCAGGGTGGCGCCGGGGAGCTGTTTTTT. Its translation: CASSLRQGGAGELFF.

The chain links TRBV18 to TRBJ1-2; D ambiguous. V lost 6 bases and J lost 3, with 5 bases in between. The CDR3 has 11 amino acids. Germline V gene sequence: CDR1 KGHSH, CDR2 LQKENI. The CDR3 loop reads CASSADYGYTF. As DNA, the CDR3 is TGTGCCAGCTCGGCCGACTATGGCTACACCTTC.

The rearrangement uses TRBV6-5 and TRBJ1-3; tentatively, D is TRBD1 (5 bases). The CDR3 runs 14 residues. Germline CDR1 is MNHEY and CDR2 is SVGAGI. V gave up 6 bases and J gave up 0 bases, with 9 bases separating them. The CDR3 is CASSDSRSGNTIYF. The CDR3 DNA follows: TGTGCCAGCAGCGACAGTCGCTCTGGAAACACCATATATTTT.

V usage is TRBV2 and J usage is TRBJ1-1; TRBD1 is a possible D gene (5 bases). This CDR3 contains 15 residues. Deletions cut 4 bases from V and 4 bases from J, with 16 bases between. Germline values: CDR1 SNHLY, CDR2 FYNNEI. This CDR3 reads CASSGQGGFGTEAFF. The CDR3 DNA reads TGTGCCAGCAGTGGGCAGGGAGGGTTCGGCACTGAAGCTTTCTTT.

CDR3 nucleotide sequence: TGCGCCAGCAGCTTGGAAGGGACTTATAATTCACCCCTCCACTTT. Its protein is CASSLEGTYNSPLHF. The chain has TRBV5-1 and TRBJ1-6, with a tentative D call TRBD1 (5 bases). The CDR3 covers 15 residues. CDR1 is SGHRS and CDR2 is YFSETQ in the germline V gene. The V end was cut by 0 bases, the J end by 4 bases, with 8 bases between.

The V and J genes are TRBV5-1 and TRBJ1-1; TRBD1 agrees at 8 bases. CDR1 SGHRS and CDR2 YFSETQ come from the germline V gene. The CDR3 totals 14 residues. V was pared by 4 bases and J by 3 bases, with 5 bases of the junction left unmatched. DNA for the CDR3: TGCGCCAGCAGCCTCTCAGGGGGCGACACTGAAGCTTTCTTT. Protein sequence: CASSLSGGDTEAFF.

V is TRBV2 and J is TRBJ1-4, with no clear D. Germline V gene data show CDR1 as SNHLY and CDR2 as FYNNEI. V was clipped by 4 bases and J by 0 bases, with 12 bases between them. The CDR3 loop spans 16 amino acids. The CDR3 sequence is CASSVRVVATNEKLFF. The DNA of the CDR3 is TGTGCCAGCAGTGTACGAGTAGTTGCAACTAATGAAAAACTGTTTTTT.

This clone was seen once. V gene TRBV5-6 combines with J gene TRBJ1-2; perhaps TRBD1 as D (6 bases). There are 14 residues in the CDR3. The germline V and J ends were trimmed by 2 bases and 0 bases, with 8 bases remaining between them. The germline gives CDR1 SGHDT, CDR2 YYEEEE. CDR3 amino acids: CASSFGTTNYGYTF. As DNA, the CDR3 is TGTGCCAGCAGCTTCGGGACAACTAACTATGGCTACACCTTC.

This chain joins TRBV29-1 and TRBJ2-7; TRBD1 might be the D (6 bases). The CDR3 is 15 residues long. The germline V and J ends were trimmed by 0 bases and 2 bases, with 14 bases remaining between them. Germline CDR1 SQVTM, CDR2 ANQGSEA. The CDR3: CSVEEGTHATYEQYF. CDR3 nucleotide sequence: TGCAGCGTTGAAGAAGGGACACACGCTACCTACGAGCAGTACTTC.

This sequence joins TRBV6-1 and TRBJ1-1; 7 nucleotides agree with TRBD1. Trimming at V came to 6 bases and at J to 0 bases, leaving 7 bases not matched to a gene. The CDR3 runs to 15 residues. The germline V gene encodes CDR1 MNHNS and CDR2 SASEGT. The CDR3 here is CASRGQAGMNTEAFF. The CDR3 nucleotides read TGTGCCAGCAGAGGACAGGCGGGTATGAACACTGAAGCTTTCTTT.